Presented here are 14 T cell receptor beta chains from one specimen sequenced in a study of blood T cell repertoires in COVID-19. The data were produced by immunoSEQ multiplex PCR, yet TCRdb's version contains in-frame clones alone and is incomplete. This sample has about 340,000 clones; around nine tenths occur once, and the top ten carry 2.5% to 4%. The specimen sequenced was peripheral blood. The receptor source for this set is a woman under 30 who had recovered from COVID-19.

This clone was picked up one time. The V gene is TRBV3-1 (or the pseudogene TRBV3-2), the J gene TRBJ1-5; D is ambiguous. The germline CDR1 and CDR2 sequences are LGHDT and YNNKEL (reference sequence). This CDR3 has 11 amino acids. V lost 6 bases to trimming and J lost 6 bases, with 6 bases between them. In DNA, the CDR3 is TGTGCCAGCAGAAGCGGTCAGCCCCAGCATTTT. As protein: CASRSGQPQHF.

V and J are TRBV5-1 and TRBJ2-1; 13 bases fit TRBD2. V was pared by 4 bases and J by 6 bases, with 4 bases of the junction left unmatched. The germline CDR1 and CDR2 sequences are SGHRS and YFSETQ. This CDR3 contains 15 residues. The CDR3 DNA reads TGCGCCAGCAGCCCAGGACTAGCGGGAGCCAATGAGCAGTTCTTC. Translation gives CASSPGLAGANEQFF.

The chain has TRBV28 and TRBJ2-2; D gene ambiguous. Germline CDR1 reads MDHEN; CDR2 reads SYDVKM. CDR3 length: 11 residues. V was clipped by 7 bases and J by 6 bases, with 6 bases between them. The CDR3 bases are TGTGCCAGCACTTCCGCCGGGGAGCTGTTTTTT. Translating it yields CASTSAGELFF.

The chain couples TRBV7-7 to TRBJ2-2; tentatively, D is TRBD2 (6 bases). Germline CDR1 SSHAT, CDR2 FNYEAQ (reference sequence). The V gene lost 5 bases and the J gene lost 3 bases, with 10 bases spanning the gap. The length of the CDR3 is 14 residues. The CDR3 region is CASSAEGYTGELFF. As DNA, the CDR3 is TGTGCCAGCAGCGCGGAGGGGTACACCGGGGAGCTGTTTTTT.

A remark on this clone: Other DNA sequences in this specimen translate into the identical CDR3. The J gene is TRBJ2-1, the V gene TRBV15, with TRBD1 matching over 7 bases. The CDR3 sequence is 15 residues long. Germline CDR1 and CDR2: LNHNV and YYDKDF (reference sequence). V lost 7 bases and J lost 4; bases outside the gene matches: 10. CDR3 DNA sequence: TGTGCCACCACTAAGACGGGACAGTCTTACAATGAGCAGTTCTTC. It translates to CATTKTGQSYNEQFF.

This clone was picked up a small number of times. V is TRBV18 and J is TRBJ2-2, with a weak D call TRBD2 (7 bases). This CDR3 spans 18 amino acids. Between the trimmed V and J ends, which lost 2 bases and 6 bases, there was a span of 22 bases. Germline V CDR1 and CDR2: KGHSH, LQKENI. The CDR3 bases are TGTGCCAGCTCACCAGACCGGAGCGGGACACTGGGCGCCGGGGAGCTGTTTTTT. Amino acids: CASSPDRSGTLGAGELFF.

This chain uses TRBV5-4 with TRBJ2-1, with 8 bases fitting TRBD1. V dropped 2 bases and J dropped 3; count of bases not matched to a gene: 7. CDR1 and CDR2 (germline): SGHNT, YYREEE (reference sequence). The CDR3 contains 16 residues. The CDR3 sequence is CASSFPPGGLYNEQFF. The CDR3, as DNA: TGTGCCAGCAGCTTCCCCCCAGGGGGCCTCTACAATGAGCAGTTCTTC.

The gene calls are TRBV6-2 or TRBV6-3 and TRBJ1-6, with a possible D match to TRBD1 (6 bases). V dropped 2 bases and J dropped 8 bases, with 10 bases sitting between them. Germline CDR1 is MNHEY and CDR2 is SVGEGT. CDR3 size: 14 residues. CDR3 DNA sequence: TGTGCCAGCAGTTACGGACAGTGGGATTCACCCCTCCACTTT. Protein product: CASSYGQWDSPLHF.

The chain is built from TRBV5-1 and TRBJ2-6, with D tentatively TRBD1 (5 bases). From germline, CDR1 is SGHRS and CDR2 YFSETQ. V was cut by 5 bases and J by 9 bases, with 18 bases left in between. The CDR3 has 15 residues. CDR3: CASSWQGIVDNVLTF. The CDR3 DNA reads as TGCGCCAGCAGTTGGCAGGGTATAGTGGACAACGTCCTGACTTTC.

The V gene is TRBV5-6, the J gene TRBJ1-5; D is possibly TRBD1 (5 bases). Germline-derived CDR1 and CDR2 are SGHDT and YYEEEE. The CDR3 is 15 residues long. Trimming stripped 1 base from V and 3 bases from J, with 11 bases between. The CDR3 DNA follows: TGTGCCAGCAGCTTGTACAGGATTAACAATCAGCCCCAGCATTTT. Amino acids: CASSLYRINNQPQHF.

The chain links TRBV9 to TRBJ2-1; 7 bases fit TRBD2. CDR1 is SGDLS and CDR2 is YYNGEE in the germline V gene. The CDR3 contains 14 residues. J was trimmed by 8 bases and V by 0 bases; bases with no gene match: 5. This CDR3 is CASSVATSSDEQFF. The CDR3 nucleotides read TGTGCCAGCAGCGTAGCGACTAGCAGCGATGAGCAGTTCTTC.

The chain couples TRBV7-6 to TRBJ2-1, with D possibly matching TRBD2 (5 bases). Per the germline V gene, CDR1 is SGHVS and CDR2 is FNYEAQ. This CDR3 contains 15 residues. Trimming left V 1 base short and J 4 bases short, with 11 bases between. The CDR3: CASSLGSSLYNEQFF. For the CDR3, the DNA is TGTGCCAGCAGCTTAGGGTCTAGCTTATACAATGAGCAGTTCTTC.

The V and J genes are TRBV5-1 and TRBJ2-2, with D perhaps matching TRBD1 (5 bases). V was cut by 4 bases and J by 2 bases, with 9 bases left in between. CDR3 size: 14 residues. CDR1 SGHRS and CDR2 YFSETQ come from the germline V gene. As DNA, the CDR3 is TGCGCCAGCAGCCCTCAGGGTAACACCGGGGAGCTGTTTTTT. Translating gives CASSPQGNTGELFF.

This chain connects TRBV5-1 to TRBJ2-1, with 11 nucleotides matching TRBD2. This CDR3 has 15 residues. The V gene end was trimmed by 6 bases and the J gene end by 2 bases; junction bases not matched to a gene: 4. Germline V gene data show CDR1 as SGHRS and CDR2 as YFSETQ. The CDR3 nucleotides read TGCGCCAGCAACATAGCGGGAGGGCCCTACAATGAGCAGTTCTTC. Protein sequence: CASNIAGGPYNEQFF. The full variable domain, completed using reference TRBV5-1 and TRBJ2-1, is KAGVTQTPRYLIKTRGQQVTLSCSPISGHRSVSWYQQTPGQGLQFLFEYFSETQRNKGNFPGRFSGRQFSNSRSEMNVSTLELGDSALYLCASNIAGGPYNEQFFGPGTRLTVL.